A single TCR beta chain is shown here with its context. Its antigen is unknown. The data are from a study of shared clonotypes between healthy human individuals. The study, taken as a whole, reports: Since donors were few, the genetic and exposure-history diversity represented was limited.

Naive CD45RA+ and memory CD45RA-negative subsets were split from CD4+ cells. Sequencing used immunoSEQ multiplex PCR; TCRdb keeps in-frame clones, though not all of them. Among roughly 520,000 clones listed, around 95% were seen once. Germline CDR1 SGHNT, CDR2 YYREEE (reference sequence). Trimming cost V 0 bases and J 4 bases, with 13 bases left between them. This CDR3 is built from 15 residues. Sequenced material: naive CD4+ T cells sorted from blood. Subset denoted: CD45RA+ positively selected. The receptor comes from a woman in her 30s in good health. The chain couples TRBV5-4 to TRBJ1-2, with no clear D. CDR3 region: CASSLDAGTFYGYTF. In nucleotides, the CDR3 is TGTGCCAGCAGCTTGGATGCAGGAACCTTCTATGGCTACACCTTC. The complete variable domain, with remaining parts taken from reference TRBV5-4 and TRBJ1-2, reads ETGVTQSPTHLIKTRGQQVTLRCSSQSGHNTVSWYQQALGQGPQFIFQYYREEENGRGNFPPRFSGLQFPNYSSELNVNALELDDSALYLCASSLDAGTFYGYTFGSGTRLTVV.